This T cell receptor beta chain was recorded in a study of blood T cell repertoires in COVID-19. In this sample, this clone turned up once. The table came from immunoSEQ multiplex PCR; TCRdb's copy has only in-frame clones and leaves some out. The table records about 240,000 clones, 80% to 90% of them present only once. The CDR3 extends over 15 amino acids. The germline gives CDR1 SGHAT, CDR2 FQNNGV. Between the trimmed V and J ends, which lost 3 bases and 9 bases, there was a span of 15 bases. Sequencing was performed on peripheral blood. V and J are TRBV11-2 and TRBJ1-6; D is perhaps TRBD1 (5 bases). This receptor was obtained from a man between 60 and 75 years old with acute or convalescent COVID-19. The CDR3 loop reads CASSFGGVAGSPLHF. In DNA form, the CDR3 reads TGTGCCAGCAGCTTTGGAGGGGTGGCCGGTTCACCCCTCCACTTT.